This TCR beta chain came from a study of control samples from healthy donors and cancer patients. The protocol was immunoSEQ multiplex PCR, while the TCRdb copy is restricted to in-frame clones and leaves out a portion. The repertoire holds approximately 94,000 clones, with roughly 83% as singletons. Germline CDR1 reads SGHRS; CDR2 reads YFSETQ. The CDR3 contains 14 residues. Deletions cut 0 bases from V and 3 bases from J, with 10 bases between. Sequencing was carried out using PBMCs. The clonotype was recovered from a man aged 70-80 years with lung cancer. The chain joins TRBV5-1 to TRBJ2-7, with D unclear. This chain's CDR3 is CASSLGPLNYEQYF. The CDR3 DNA sequence: TGCGCCAGCAGCTTGGGGCCGTTAAACTACGAGCAGTACTTC.